This T cell receptor beta chain was identified in a study of shared clonotypes between healthy human individuals. About the study: Contributing individuals were two females and three males aged 18 to 49. Findings and caveats of the study: Sorted-subset sequencing was shown by rarefaction to be incomplete despite large depth. Sampling was confined to blood; repertoires within tissues likely differ.

This CDR3 has 14 residues. Germline loops: CDR1 MNHEY, CDR2 SVGAGI. With V trimmed by 5 bases and J by 13 bases, 14 bases remained unmatched. Negatively enriched CD4+ T cells were divided by CD45RA into naive and memory. Concerning this clone: Its antigen remains unknown.

This table comes from immunoSEQ multiplex PCR, and its TCRdb copy is limited to in-frame clones, with some not included. The repertoire holds 2,100,000 or so clones, with approximately 96% as singletons. This sequence originates from a man between 18 and 35 years old in good health. The sequencing sample was made of naive CD4+ T cells sorted from blood. Subset denoted: CD45RA+ positively selected. This chain joins TRBV6-5 and TRBJ1-2; 9 bases fit TRBD1. This CDR3 is CASSPGGQGYSGTF. Written as DNA, the CDR3 is TGTGCCAGCAGTCCCGGAGGACAGGGGTATTCCGGCACCTTC.